Reported below is one T cell receptor beta chain. The data belong to a study of PD-1 blockade in classical Hodgkin lymphoma. This CDR3 spans 17 amino acids. V trimming: 1 base; J trimming: 7 bases; junction bases outside the gene matches: 15. Germline V lookup: CDR1 SGHDN, CDR2 FVKESK. TCRdb's copy holds only in-frame clones and misses some; the assay was immunoSEQ multiplex PCR. The sample gives 6,900 or so clones, approximately 86% of which show up once; around 42% is in the top ten. Indicated time point: cycle 4 day 1 (C4D1), after more than five weeks of nivolumab. All trial patients relapsed after autologous stem cell transplantation.

This chain links TRBV14 with TRBJ1-1, with 7 nucleotides matching TRBD1. The sample was peripheral blood mononuclear cells (PBMCs), taken before the fourth cycle of nivolumab. This clonotype was sampled from a human donor with classical Hodgkin lymphoma. The CDR3 protein is CASSQVVQGGKVGEAFF. The CDR3 DNA is TGTGCCAGCAGCCAAGTGGTCCAGGGGGGAAAAGTAGGTGAAGCTTTCTTT.